This T cell receptor beta chain was captured by sequencing in a study of cytomegalovirus exposure and HLA in healthy donors. Study-level points and caveats: The study assumed roughly uniform donor sequencing depth for presence/absence analyses.

The PCR ran on 60 Vbeta and 13 Jbeta primers. TCRdb keeps only in-frame clones here, not all; method: immunoSEQ multiplex PCR. The sample shows 95,000 to 110,000 clones, roughly three quarters of them seen only once. Germline-derived CDR1 and CDR2 are SEHNR and FQNEAQ (reference sequence). V gave up 1 base and J gave up 1 base, with 8 bases separating them. The CDR3 loop spans 15 amino acids. With respect to this clone: What it binds is not known.

The chain has TRBV7-9 and TRBJ1-5; D is uncertain. The sequenced sample was PBMCs. This TCR derives from a young man in good health and CMV-seronegative. Written as DNA, the CDR3 is TGTGCCAGCAGCTTAGATGGCGGGAGCAATCAGCCCCAGCATTTT. Protein: CASSLDGGSNQPQHF.